Following are 20 T cell receptor beta chains from one sample sequenced in a study of shared clonotypes between healthy human individuals. Measured with immunoSEQ multiplex PCR; TCRdb has only the in-frame clones, and not every one. The table has roughly 2 million clones, 95% seen once. The sample was naive CD4+ T cells sorted from blood. Stated subset: CD45RA+ positively selected. All receptors come from a man aged 18 to 35 in good health.

The rearrangement joins TRBV5-1 to TRBJ2-3, with TRBD2 matching 9 bases. Germline CDR1 is SGHRS and CDR2 is YFSETQ. The V and J ends lost 4 bases and 1 base, in that order; junction bases with no gene match: 13. The CDR3 is made up of 18 amino acids. CDR3 amino acids: CASSTGSGAGGGTDTQYF. CDR3 bases: TGCGCCAGCAGCACCGGTTCGGGAGCGGGAGGAGGCACAGATACGCAGTATTTT.

The chain couples TRBV7-2 to TRBJ2-4; 10 bases line up with TRBD1. The CDR3 length is 16 residues. The junction had 6 bases not matched to a gene; V was cut back by 1 base and J by 6 bases. Germline CDR1 and CDR2: SGHTA and FQGNSA. The DNA of the CDR3 is TGTGCCAGCAGCTTAGTTTGGACAGGGGGGCGAAACATTCAGTACTTC. Amino acid sequence: CASSLVWTGGRNIQYF.

V is TRBV4-2 and J is TRBJ2-3; TRBD2 agrees at 10 bases. CDR1 and CDR2 (germline): LGHNA, YNFKEQ. This CDR3 has 17 residues. With 0 bases clipped from V and 6 bases from J, the junction kept 9 bases outside the gene matches. CDR3 amino acids: CASSQEGRSGGTDTQYF. The CDR3 DNA reads TGTGCCAGCAGCCAAGAGGGTCGTAGCGGGGGGACGGATACGCAGTATTTT.

This chain links TRBV10-3 with TRBJ1-1; 7 bases agree with TRBD1. The CDR3 extends over 15 amino acids. V gave up 3 bases and J gave up 0 bases; unmatched junction bases: 4. Germline assignment: CDR1 ENHRY and CDR2 SYGVKD. The CDR3 nucleotides are TGTGCCATCAGTGACCCGGGACAGCTGAACACTGAAGCTTTCTTT. Translated: CAISDPGQLNTEAFF.

The chain has TRBV7-9 and TRBJ2-1; D is undetermined. Germline V gene data show CDR1 as SEHNR and CDR2 as FQNEAQ (reference sequence). CDR3 length: 12 amino acids. Trimming removed 2 bases from V and 12 bases from J, with 11 bases in between. The CDR3 coding sequence is TGTGCCAGCAGCTTAATCACGATAGGGCAGTTCTTC. Translating it yields CASSLITIGQFF.

This sequence joins TRBV2 and TRBJ2-7; 9 bases are a match to TRBD1. Germline V lookup: CDR1 SNHLY, CDR2 FYNNEI. V gave up 6 bases and J gave up 4 bases; unmatched junction bases: 7. The length of the CDR3 is 14 residues. The DNA of the CDR3 is TGTGCCAGCAGAACGACAGGGGGGTCGTACGAGCAGTACTTC. Its protein product is CASRTTGGSYEQYF.

The J gene is TRBJ1-1, the V gene TRBV6-5; D possibly corresponds to TRBD1 (5 bases). Per germline, CDR1 MNHEY and CDR2 SVGAGI. Trimming cost V 4 bases and J 7 bases, with 19 bases left between them. CDR3 length: 15 residues. CDR3 amino acids: CASSSTKGYRGEAFF. CDR3 in DNA: TGTGCCAGCAGTTCCACAAAGGGGTATCGGGGTGAAGCTTTCTTT.

This rearrangement joins TRBV21-1 to TRBJ2-5. TRBV21-1 is deemed a pseudogene. This CDR3 has 11 amino acids. The DNA for the CDR3 is TGTGCCAGGGGAAAGGAAGAGACCCAGTACTTC. It translates to CARGKEETQYF.

To note about this clone: Other DNA sequences in this specimen translate into the identical CDR3. The chain links TRBV2 to TRBJ1-5; TRBD1 matches at 10 bases. CDR3 size: 14 residues. With 6 bases clipped from V and 4 bases from J, the junction kept 3 bases outside the gene matches. The germline CDR1 and CDR2 sequences are SNHLY and FYNNEI. This CDR3 is CASSSDRGNQPQHF. CDR3 nucleotide sequence: TGTGCCAGCAGCTCGGACAGGGGGAATCAGCCCCAGCATTTT.

The chain uses TRBV9 and TRBJ2-3; TRBD1 might be the D (5 bases). The CDR3 is made up of 15 amino acids. Trimming shortened V by 3 bases and J by 0 bases, and 11 bases separated the two germline ends. Germline V gene lookup returns CDR1 SGDLS and CDR2 YYNGEE. As DNA, the CDR3 is TGTGCCAGCAGCGCTTCCAGGGTCAGCACAGATACGCAGTATTTT. Translating it yields CASSASRVSTDTQYF. Filled out from reference TRBV9 and TRBJ2-3, the complete variable domain reads DSGVTQTPKHLITATGQRVTLRCSPRSGDLSVYWYQQSLDQGLQFLIQYYNGEERAKGNILERFSAQQFPDLHSELNLSSLELGDSALYFCASSASRVSTDTQYFGPGTRLTVL.

This clone was seen only once. The chain combines TRBV7-2 with TRBJ1-4; the D is unclear. Germline V gene data show CDR1 as SGHTA and CDR2 as FQGNSA. This CDR3 is built from 15 residues. Between the trimmed V and J ends, which lost 5 bases and 3 bases, there was a span of 13 bases. The chain's CDR3 is CASSLDGQANEKLFF. The DNA of the CDR3 is TGTGCCAGCAGCCTGGACGGGCAGGCTAATGAAAAACTGTTTTTT. Together with reference TRBV7-2 and TRBJ1-4, the CDR3 gives the full variable domain: GAGVSQSPSNKVTEKGKDVELRCDPISGHTALYWYRQSLGQGLEFLIYFQGNSAPDKSGLPSDRFSAERTGGSVSTLTIQRTQQEDSAVYLCASSLDGQANEKLFFGSGTQLSVL.

This chain joins TRBV5-1 and TRBJ1-2; maybe TRBD1 (6 bases). The CDR3 is 14 amino acids. Germline CDR1 is SGHRS and CDR2 is YFSETQ. Trimming stripped 2 bases from V and 4 bases from J, with 12 bases between. Here the CDR3 reads CASSLRDTLYGYTF. CDR3 in DNA: TGCGCCAGCAGCTTACGGGACACCCTCTATGGCTACACCTTC.

This clone was picked up one time. The same CDR3 is also encoded by other DNA sequences in this sample. The rearrangement joins TRBV5-1 to TRBJ2-2, with TRBD1 identical over 7 bases. V was clipped by 4 bases and J by 1 base; unmatched bases: 4. This CDR3 comprises 15 residues. The germline V gene has CDR1 SGHRS and CDR2 YFSETQ. CDR3 in amino acids: CASSAGTVNTGELFF. The CDR3 DNA sequence: TGCGCCAGCAGCGCAGGGACAGTGAACACCGGGGAGCTGTTTTTT.

Comment on this clone: In the same sample, other DNA sequences code for this CDR3. The chain combines TRBV2 with TRBJ1-4; D is unresolved. There are 16 residues in the CDR3. Germline loops: CDR1 SNHLY, CDR2 FYNNEI. V lost 0 bases to trimming and J lost 0 bases, with 8 bases between them. The chain's CDR3 is CASSEALRATNEKLFF. The CDR3 DNA follows: TGTGCCAGCAGTGAAGCGCTGAGGGCAACTAATGAAAAACTGTTTTTT.

This chain joins TRBV30 and TRBJ2-7, with 11 bases identical to TRBD2. This CDR3 region has 13 residues. Germline CDR1 and CDR2: GTSNPN and SVGIG (reference sequence). Unmatched junction bases numbered 4, after V lost 3 bases and J lost 6 bases. The CDR3 DNA sequence: TGTGCCTGGAGCCTAGCGGGAGGTTTCGAGCAGTACTTC. Translation: CAWSLAGGFEQYF. Full variable domain (missing parts from reference TRBV30 and TRBJ2-7): SQTIHQWPATLVQPVGSPLSLECTVEGTSNPNLYWYRQAAGRGLQLLFYSVGIGQISSEVPQNLSASRPQDRQFILSSKKLLLSDSGFYLCAWSLAGGFEQYFGPGTRLTVT.

This chain links TRBV6-1 with TRBJ1-1; possibly TRBD1 for D (6 bases). This CDR3 is 11 amino acids long. Germline CDR1 MNHNS, CDR2 SASEGT. Between the trimmed V and J ends, which lost 7 bases and 10 bases, there was a span of 13 bases. CDR3 coding DNA: TGTGCCAGCAATCGCCGAGGGGGAGCTTTCTTT. It is translated as CASNRRGGAFF.

The chain has TRBV6-6 and TRBJ2-5; 8 bases match TRBD1. CDR3 length: 15 residues. CDR1 and CDR2 (germline): MNHNY, SVGAGI (reference sequence). V shed 0 bases and J 4 bases; nucleotides not matched to a gene: 4. The DNA for the CDR3 is TGTGCCAGCAGTTACTCGACAGGGGAGAGAGAGACCCAGTACTTC. Encoded protein: CASSYSTGERETQYF.

The chain carries TRBV28 and TRBJ1-1; D uncertain. Germline V gene sequence: CDR1 MDHEN, CDR2 SYDVKM. This CDR3 region has 14 residues. V gave up 5 bases and J gave up 1 base, with 11 bases separating them. CDR3 nucleotides: TGTGCCAGCAGTACCTTCAAGGGGAACACTGAAGCTTTCTTT. It translates to CASSTFKGNTEAFF.

V is TRBV6-5 and J is TRBJ1-5, with TRBD1 matching 7 bases. The CDR3 is made up of 13 amino acids. Germline V gives CDR1 MNHEY, CDR2 SVGAGI. With V trimmed by 6 bases and J by 4 bases, 3 bases remained unmatched. The CDR3 loop reads CASRTGFNQPQHF. Written as DNA, the CDR3 is TGTGCCAGCAGGACAGGGTTTAATCAGCCCCAGCATTTT.

In its sample, this clone was seen once. The chain joins TRBV7-9 to TRBJ1-5; D ambiguous. Germline lookup yields CDR1 SEHNR and CDR2 FQNEAQ (reference sequence). The CDR3 is 13 amino acids. The ends were cut back, 4 bases at V and 3 bases at J, with 7 bases in the middle. CDR3 coding DNA: TGTGCCAGCAGCTCCCGGGCCAATCAGCCCCAGCATTTT. The encoded protein is CASSSRANQPQHF.